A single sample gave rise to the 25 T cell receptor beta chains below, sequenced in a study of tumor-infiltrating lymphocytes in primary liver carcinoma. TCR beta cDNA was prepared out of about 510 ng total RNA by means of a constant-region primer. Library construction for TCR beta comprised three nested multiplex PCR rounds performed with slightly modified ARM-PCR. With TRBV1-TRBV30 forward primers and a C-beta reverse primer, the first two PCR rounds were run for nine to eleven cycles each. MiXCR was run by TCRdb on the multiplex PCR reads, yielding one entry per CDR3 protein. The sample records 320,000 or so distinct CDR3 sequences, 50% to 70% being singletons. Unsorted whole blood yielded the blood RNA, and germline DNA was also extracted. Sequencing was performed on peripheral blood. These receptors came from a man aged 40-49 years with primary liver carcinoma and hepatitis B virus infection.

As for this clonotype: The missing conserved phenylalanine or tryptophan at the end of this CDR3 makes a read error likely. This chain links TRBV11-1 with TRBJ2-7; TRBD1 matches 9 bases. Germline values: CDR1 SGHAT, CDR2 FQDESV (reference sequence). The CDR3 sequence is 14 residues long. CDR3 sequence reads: CAGSYSGQGYEQYL. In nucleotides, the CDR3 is TGTGCCGGCAGCTATTCGGGACAGGGATACGAGCAGTACTTA.

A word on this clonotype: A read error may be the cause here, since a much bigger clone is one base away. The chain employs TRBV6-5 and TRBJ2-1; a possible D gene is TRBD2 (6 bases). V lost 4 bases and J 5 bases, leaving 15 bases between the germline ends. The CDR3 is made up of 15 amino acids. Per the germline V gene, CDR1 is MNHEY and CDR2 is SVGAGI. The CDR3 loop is CASSFMLASDNEQFF. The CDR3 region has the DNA TGTGCCAGCAGTTTTATGCTAGCGTCCGACAATGAGCAGTTCTTC.

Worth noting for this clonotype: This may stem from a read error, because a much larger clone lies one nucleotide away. CDR3 nucleotides: TGTGCCAGCAGCGGACTAGCGGTCAATGAGCAGTTCTTC. Amino acids: CASSGLAVNEQFF. The chain has TRBV11-2 and TRBJ2-1; 10 nucleotides align to TRBD2. Germline-derived CDR1 and CDR2 are SGHAT and FQNNGV. J was trimmed by 6 bases and V by 5 bases; bases with no gene match: 1. This CDR3 contains 13 residues.

CDR3 sequence: CASSSGQYNEQFF. CDR3 in DNA: TGTGCCAGCAGCTCTGGACAGTACAATGAGCAGTTCTTC. The V gene is TRBV5-4, the J gene TRBJ2-1, with D perhaps TRBD1 (6 bases). Looked up from germline, CDR1 is SGHNT and CDR2 is YYREEE (reference sequence). The CDR3 runs to 13 residues. Trimming stripped 3 bases from V and 4 bases from J, with 8 bases between.

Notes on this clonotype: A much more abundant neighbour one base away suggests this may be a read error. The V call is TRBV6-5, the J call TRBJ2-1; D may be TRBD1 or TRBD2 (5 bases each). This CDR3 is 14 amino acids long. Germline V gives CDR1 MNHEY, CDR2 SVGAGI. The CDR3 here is CASSYSIRGGEKFF. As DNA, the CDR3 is TGTGCCAGCAGTTACTCGATACGGGGCGGTGAGAAGTTCTTC.

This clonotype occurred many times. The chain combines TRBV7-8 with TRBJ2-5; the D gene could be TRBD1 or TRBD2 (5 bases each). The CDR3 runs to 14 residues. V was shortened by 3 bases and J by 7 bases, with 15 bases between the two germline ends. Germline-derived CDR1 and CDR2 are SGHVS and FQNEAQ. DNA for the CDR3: TGTGCCAGCAGCTTCCAGGACTCGCAGGGGACCCAGTACTTC. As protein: CASSFQDSQGTQYF.

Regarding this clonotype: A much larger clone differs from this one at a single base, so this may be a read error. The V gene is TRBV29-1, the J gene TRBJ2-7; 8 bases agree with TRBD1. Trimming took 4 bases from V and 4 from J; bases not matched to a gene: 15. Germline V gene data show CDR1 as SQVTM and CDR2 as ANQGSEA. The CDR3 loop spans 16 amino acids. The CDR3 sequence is CSVATGQASRPYEQYF. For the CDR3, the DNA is TGCAGCGTTGCAACGGGACAGGCAAGCCGTCCTTACGAGCAGTACTTC.

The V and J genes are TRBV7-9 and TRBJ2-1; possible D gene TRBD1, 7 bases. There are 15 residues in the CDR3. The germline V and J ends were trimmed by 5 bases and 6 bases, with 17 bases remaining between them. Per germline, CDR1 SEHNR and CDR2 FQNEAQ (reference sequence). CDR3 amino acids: CASSKQGRNGNEQFF. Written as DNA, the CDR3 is TGTGCCAGCAGCAAACAGGGGAGGAATGGCAATGAGCAGTTCTTC. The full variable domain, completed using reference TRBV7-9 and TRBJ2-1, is DTGVSQNPRHKITKRGQNVTFRCDPISEHNRLYWYRQTLGQGPEFLTYFQNEAQLEKSRLLSDRFSAERPKGSFSTLEIQRTEQGDSAMYLCASSKQGRNGNEQFFGPGTRLTVL.

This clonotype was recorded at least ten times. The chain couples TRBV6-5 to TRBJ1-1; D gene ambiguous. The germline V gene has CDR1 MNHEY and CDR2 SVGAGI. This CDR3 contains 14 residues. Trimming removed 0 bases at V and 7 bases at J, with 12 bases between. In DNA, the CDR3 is TGTGCCAGCAGTTACTCGAAAAGTGGCAGTGAAGCTTTCTTT. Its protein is CASSYSKSGSEAFF.

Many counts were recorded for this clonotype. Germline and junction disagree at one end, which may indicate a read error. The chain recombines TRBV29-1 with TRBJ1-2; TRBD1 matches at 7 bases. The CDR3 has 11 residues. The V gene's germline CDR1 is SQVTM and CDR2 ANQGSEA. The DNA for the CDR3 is TGCAGCGATGAAGGGGGCGGTGGCTACACCTTC. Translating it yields CSDEGGGGYTF.

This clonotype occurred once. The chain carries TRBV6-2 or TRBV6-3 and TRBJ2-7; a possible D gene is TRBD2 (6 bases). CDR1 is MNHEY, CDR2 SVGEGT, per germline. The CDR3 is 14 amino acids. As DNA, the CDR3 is TGTACCAGCAAAAGACTACAGGAGGGCTACGAGCAGTACGTC. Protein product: CTSKRLQEGYEQYV.

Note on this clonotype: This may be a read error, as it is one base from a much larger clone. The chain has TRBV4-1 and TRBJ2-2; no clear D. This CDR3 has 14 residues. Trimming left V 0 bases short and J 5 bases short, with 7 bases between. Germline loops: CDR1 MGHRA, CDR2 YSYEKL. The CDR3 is CASSQEELTGELFF. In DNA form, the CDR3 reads TGCGCCAGCAGCCAAGAGGAACTTACCGGGGAGCTGTTTTTT.

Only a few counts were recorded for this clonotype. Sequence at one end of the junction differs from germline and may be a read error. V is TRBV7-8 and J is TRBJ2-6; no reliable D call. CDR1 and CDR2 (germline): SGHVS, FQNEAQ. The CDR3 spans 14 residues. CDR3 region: CVSSLGSGANVLTF. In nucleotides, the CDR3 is TGTGTCAGCAGCTTAGGGTCTGGGGCCAACGTCCTGACTTTC.

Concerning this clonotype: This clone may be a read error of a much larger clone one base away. For the CDR3, the DNA is TGTGCCATCAGAGGCGGGGGCGATGAGCAGTTCTTC. Its translation is CAIRGGGDEQFF. This chain connects TRBV10-3 to TRBJ2-1; maybe TRBD2 (7 bases). The CDR3 has 12 amino acids. CDR1 ENHRY and CDR2 SYGVKD come from the germline V gene. V lost 6 bases and J 8 bases, leaving 11 bases between the germline ends.

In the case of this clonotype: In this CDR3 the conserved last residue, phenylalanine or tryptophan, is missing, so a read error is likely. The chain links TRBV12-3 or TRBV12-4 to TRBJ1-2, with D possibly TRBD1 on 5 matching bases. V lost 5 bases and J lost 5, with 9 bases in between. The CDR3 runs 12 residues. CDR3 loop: CASSDSGYGYTL. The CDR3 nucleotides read TGTGCCAGCAGTGACAGTGGGTATGGCTACACCCTC.

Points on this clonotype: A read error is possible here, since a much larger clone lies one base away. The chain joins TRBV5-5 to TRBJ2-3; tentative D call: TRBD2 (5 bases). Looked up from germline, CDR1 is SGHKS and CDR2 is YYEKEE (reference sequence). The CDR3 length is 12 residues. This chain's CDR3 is CPSSPRGDTQYF. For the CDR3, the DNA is TGTCCCAGCAGCCCCCGGGGTGATACGCAGTATTTT.

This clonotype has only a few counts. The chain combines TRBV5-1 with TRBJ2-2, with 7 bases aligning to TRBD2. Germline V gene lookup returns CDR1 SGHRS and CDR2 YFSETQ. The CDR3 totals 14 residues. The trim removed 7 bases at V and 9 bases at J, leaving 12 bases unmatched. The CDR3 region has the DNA TGCGCCAGCGGACCTAGCGGTCCAACGCGGGAGCTGTTTTTT. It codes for CASGPSGPTRELFF.

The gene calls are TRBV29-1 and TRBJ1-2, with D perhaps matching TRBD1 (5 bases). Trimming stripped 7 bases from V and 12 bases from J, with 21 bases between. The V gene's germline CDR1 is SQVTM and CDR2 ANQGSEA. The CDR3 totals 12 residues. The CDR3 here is CSGLKGIYGHTF. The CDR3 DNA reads TGCAGCGGCCTCAAGGGGATTTACGGCCACACCTTC.

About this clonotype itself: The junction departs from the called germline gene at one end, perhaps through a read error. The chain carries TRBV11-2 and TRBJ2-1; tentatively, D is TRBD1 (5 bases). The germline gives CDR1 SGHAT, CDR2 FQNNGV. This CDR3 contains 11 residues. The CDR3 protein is CAGSHRTEQFF. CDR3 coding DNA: TGTGCCGGCAGCCACAGGACGGAGCAGTTCTTC.

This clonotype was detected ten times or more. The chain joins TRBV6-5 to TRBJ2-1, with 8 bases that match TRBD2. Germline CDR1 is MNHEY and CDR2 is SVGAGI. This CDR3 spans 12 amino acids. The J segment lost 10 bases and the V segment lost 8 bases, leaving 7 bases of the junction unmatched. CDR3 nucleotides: TGTGCCAGCGGGGAGGCGGGAGGCGAGCAGTTCTTC. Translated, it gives CASGEAGGEQFF.

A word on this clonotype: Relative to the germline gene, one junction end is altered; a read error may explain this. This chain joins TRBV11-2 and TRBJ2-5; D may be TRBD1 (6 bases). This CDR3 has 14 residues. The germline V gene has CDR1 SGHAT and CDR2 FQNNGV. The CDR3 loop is CAISSGGFFETQYF. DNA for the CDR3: TGTGCCATCAGCTCTGGGGGCTTTTTTGAGACCCAGTACTTC.

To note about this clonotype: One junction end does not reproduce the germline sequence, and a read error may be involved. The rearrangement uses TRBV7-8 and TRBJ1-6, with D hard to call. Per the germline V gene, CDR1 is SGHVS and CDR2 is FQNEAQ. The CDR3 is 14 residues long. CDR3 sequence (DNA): TGTGGCAGCAGCTTAGTGACCGGGAATTCACCCCTCCACTTT. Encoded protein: CGSSLVTGNSPLHF.

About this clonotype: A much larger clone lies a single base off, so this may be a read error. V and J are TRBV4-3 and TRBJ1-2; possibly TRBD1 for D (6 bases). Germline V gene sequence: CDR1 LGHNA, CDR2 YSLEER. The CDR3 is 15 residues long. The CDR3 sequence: CACSQEGGLGYGYTF. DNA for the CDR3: TGCGCCTGCAGCCAAGAGGGGGGGCTTGGCTATGGCTACACCTTC.

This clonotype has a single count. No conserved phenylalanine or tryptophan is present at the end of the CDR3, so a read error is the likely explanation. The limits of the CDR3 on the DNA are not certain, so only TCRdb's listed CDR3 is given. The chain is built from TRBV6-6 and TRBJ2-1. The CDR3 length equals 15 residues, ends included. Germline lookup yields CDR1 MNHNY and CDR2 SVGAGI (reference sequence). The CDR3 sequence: CASSYPGDGYNERFL.

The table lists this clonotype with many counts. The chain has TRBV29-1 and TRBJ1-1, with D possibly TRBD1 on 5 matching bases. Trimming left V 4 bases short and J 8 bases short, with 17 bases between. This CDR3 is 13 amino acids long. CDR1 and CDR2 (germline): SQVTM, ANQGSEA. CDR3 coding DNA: TGCAGCGTTGGTCGGAGGGGAAGCGGGGAAGCTTTCTTT. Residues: CSVGRRGSGEAFF. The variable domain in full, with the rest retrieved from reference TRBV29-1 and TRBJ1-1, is SAVISQKPSRDICQRGTSLTIQCQVDSQVTMMFWYRQQPGQSLTLIATANQGSEATYESGFVIDKFPISRPNLTFSTLTVSNMSPEDSSIYLCSVGRRGSGEAFFGQGTRLTVV.